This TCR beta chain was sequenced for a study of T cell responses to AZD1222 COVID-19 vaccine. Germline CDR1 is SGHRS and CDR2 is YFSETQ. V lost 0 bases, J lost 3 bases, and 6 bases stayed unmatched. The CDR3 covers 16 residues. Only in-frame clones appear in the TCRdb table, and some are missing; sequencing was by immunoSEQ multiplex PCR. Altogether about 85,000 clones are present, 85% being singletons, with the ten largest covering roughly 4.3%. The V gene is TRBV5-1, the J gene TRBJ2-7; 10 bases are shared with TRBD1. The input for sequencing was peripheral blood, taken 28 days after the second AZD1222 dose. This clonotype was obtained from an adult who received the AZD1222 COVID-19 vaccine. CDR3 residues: CASSLGQGAILYEQYF. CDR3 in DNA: TGCGCCAGCAGCTTGGGACAGGGGGCAATTCTCTACGAGCAGTACTTC.